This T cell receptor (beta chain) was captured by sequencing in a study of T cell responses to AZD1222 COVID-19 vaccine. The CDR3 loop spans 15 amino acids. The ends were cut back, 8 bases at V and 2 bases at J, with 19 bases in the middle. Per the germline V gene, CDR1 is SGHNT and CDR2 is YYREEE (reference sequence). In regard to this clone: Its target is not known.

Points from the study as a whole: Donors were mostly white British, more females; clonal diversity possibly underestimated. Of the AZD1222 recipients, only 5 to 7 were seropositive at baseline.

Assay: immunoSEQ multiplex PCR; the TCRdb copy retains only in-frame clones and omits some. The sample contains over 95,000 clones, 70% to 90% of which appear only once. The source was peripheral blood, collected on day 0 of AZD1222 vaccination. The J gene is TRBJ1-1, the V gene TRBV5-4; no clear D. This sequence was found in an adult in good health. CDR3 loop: CASQTTPTSNTEAFF. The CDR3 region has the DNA TGTGCCAGTCAGACGACACCAACCTCTAACACTGAAGCTTTCTTT.